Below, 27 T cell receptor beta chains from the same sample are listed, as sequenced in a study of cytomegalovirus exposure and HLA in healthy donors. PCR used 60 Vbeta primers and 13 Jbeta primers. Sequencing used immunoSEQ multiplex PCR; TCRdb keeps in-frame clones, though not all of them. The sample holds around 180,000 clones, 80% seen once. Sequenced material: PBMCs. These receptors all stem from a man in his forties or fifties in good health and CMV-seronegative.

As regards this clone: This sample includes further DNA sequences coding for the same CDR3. CDR3: CASSPQGQETQYF. CDR3 bases: TGCGCCAGCAGCCCCCAGGGTCAAGAGACCCAGTACTTC. The rearrangement joins TRBV4-1 to TRBJ2-5; the D gene is possibly TRBD1 (5 bases). Germline CDR1 is MGHRA and CDR2 is YSYEKL. Trimming removed 4 bases at V and 2 bases at J, with 8 bases between. The CDR3 consists of 13 residues.

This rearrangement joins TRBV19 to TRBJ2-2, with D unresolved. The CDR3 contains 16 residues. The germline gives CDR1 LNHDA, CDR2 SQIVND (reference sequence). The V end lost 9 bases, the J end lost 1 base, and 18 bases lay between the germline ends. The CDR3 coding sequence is TGTGCCAGCCAGAGAGCAGGAACCCTGAACACCGGGGAGCTGTTTTTT. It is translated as CASQRAGTLNTGELFF. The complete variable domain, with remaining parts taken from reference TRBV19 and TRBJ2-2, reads DGGITQSPKYLFRKEGQNVTLSCEQNLNHDAMYWYRQDPGQGLRLIYYSQIVNDFQKGDIAEGYSVSREKKESFPLTVTSAQKNPTAFYLCASQRAGTLNTGELFFGEGSRLTVL.

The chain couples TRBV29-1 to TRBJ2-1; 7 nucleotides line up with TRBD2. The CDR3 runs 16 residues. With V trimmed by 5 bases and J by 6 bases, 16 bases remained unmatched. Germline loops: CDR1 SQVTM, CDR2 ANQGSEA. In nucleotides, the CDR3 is TGCAGCGTTCGATACCGAGCGGGGATGACAATCAATGAGCAGTTCTTC. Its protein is CSVRYRAGMTINEQFF.

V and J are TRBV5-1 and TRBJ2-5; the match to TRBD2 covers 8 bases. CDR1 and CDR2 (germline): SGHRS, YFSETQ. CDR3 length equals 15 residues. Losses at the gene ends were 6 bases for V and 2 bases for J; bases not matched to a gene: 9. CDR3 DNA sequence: TGCGCCAGCACCAGGGCGGGGGGACGTCAAGAGACCCAGTACTTC. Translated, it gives CASTRAGGRQETQYF.

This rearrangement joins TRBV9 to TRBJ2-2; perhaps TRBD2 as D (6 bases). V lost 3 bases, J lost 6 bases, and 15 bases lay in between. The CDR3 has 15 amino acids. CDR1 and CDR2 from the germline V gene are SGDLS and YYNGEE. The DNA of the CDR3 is TGTGCCAGCAGCGCGGAGGGTCTAGTCCCCGGGGAGCTGTTTTTT. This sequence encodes CASSAEGLVPGELFF.

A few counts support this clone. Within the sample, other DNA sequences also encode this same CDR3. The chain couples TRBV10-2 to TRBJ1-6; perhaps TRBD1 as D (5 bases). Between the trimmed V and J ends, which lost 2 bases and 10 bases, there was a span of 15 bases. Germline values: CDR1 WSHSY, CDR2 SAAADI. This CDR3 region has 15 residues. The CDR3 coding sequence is TGCGCCAGCAGTGAGAGGGCAGGGTTTCGATCACCCCTCCACTTT. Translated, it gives CASSERAGFRSPLHF.

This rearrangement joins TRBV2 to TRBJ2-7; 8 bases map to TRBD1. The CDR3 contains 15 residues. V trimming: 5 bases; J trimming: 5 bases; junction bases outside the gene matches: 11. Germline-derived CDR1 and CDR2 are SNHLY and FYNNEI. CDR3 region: CASSMTGALRDEQYF. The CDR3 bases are TGTGCCAGCAGTATGACAGGGGCCCTTAGGGACGAGCAGTACTTC.

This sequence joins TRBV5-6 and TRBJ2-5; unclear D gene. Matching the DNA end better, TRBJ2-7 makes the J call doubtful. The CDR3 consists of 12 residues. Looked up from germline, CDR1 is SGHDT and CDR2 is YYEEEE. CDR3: CASSLQRYEQYF. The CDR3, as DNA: TGTGCCAGCAGCTTGCAGCGTTACGAGCAGTACTTC.

The DNA of the CDR3 is TGCGCCAGCAGTGAGTCCCTAGCGGGGTCAGATACGCAGTATTTT. Its protein product is CASSESLAGSDTQYF. This chain connects TRBV10-1 to TRBJ2-3; the match to TRBD2 covers 9 bases. With V trimmed by 0 bases and J by 4 bases, 2 bases remained unmatched. The CDR3 loop spans 15 amino acids. CDR1 WNHNN and CDR2 SYGVQD come from the germline V gene (reference sequence).

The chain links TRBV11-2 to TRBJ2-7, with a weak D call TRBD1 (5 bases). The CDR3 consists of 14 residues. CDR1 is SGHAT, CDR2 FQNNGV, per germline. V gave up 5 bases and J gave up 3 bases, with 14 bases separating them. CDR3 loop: CASSASTVNYEQYF. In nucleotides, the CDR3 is TGTGCCAGCAGCGCTTCGACAGTTAACTACGAGCAGTACTTC.

Here the CDR3 reads CATSGHRDTEAFF. CDR3 sequence (DNA): TGTGCCACCAGCGGCCACAGGGATACTGAAGCTTTCTTT. The chain employs TRBV15 and TRBJ1-1, with TRBD1 as a possible D gene (6 bases). In germline, CDR1 is LNHNV, CDR2 YYDKDF (reference sequence). V lost 5 bases and J lost 5, with 12 bases in between. The CDR3 extends over 13 amino acids.

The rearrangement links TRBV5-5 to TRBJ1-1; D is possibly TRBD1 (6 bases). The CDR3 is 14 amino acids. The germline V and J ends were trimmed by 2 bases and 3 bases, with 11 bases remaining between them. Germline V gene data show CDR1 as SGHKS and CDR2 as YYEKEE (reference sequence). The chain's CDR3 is CASSFQGMDTEAFF. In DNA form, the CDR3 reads TGTGCCAGCAGCTTCCAGGGGATGGACACTGAAGCTTTCTTT.

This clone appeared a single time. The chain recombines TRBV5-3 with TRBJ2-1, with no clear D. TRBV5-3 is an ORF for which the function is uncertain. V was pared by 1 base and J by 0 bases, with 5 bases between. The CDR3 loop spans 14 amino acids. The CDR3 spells CARSLLRSYNEQFF. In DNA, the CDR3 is TGTGCCAGAAGCTTGTTGCGCTCCTACAATGAGCAGTTCTTC.

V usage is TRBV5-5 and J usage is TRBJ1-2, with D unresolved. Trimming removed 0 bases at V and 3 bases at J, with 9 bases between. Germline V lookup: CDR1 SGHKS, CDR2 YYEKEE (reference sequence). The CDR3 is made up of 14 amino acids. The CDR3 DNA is TGTGCCAGCAGCTTGGATGTCTCTGACTATGGCTACACCTTC. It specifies CASSLDVSDYGYTF. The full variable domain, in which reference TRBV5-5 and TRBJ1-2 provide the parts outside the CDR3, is DAGVTQSPTHLIKTRGQQVTLRCSPISGHKSVSWYQQVLGQGPQFIFQYYEKEERGRGNFPDRFSARQFPNYSSELNVNALLLGDSALYLCASSLDVSDYGYTFGSGTRLTVV.

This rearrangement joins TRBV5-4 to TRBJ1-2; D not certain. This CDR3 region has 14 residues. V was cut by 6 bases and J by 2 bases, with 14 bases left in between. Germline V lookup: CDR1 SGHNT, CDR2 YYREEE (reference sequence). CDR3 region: CASTLDGENYGYTF. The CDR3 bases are TGTGCCAGCACCCTCGACGGGGAGAACTATGGCTACACCTTC. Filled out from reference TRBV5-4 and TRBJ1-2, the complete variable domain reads ETGVTQSPTHLIKTRGQQVTLRCSSQSGHNTVSWYQQALGQGPQFIFQYYREEENGRGNFPPRFSGLQFPNYSSELNVNALELDDSALYLCASTLDGENYGYTFGSGTRLTVV.

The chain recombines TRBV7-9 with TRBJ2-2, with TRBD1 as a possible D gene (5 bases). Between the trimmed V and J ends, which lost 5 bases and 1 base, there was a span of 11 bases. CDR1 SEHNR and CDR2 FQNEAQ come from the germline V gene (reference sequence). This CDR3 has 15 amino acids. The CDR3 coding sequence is TGTGCCAGCAGCCTAATGACAGTGAACACCGGGGAGCTGTTTTTT. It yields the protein CASSLMTVNTGELFF.

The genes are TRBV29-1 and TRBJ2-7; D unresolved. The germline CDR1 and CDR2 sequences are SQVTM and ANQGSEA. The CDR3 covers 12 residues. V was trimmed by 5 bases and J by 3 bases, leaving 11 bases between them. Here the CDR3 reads CSVKSEFYEQYF. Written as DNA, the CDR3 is TGCAGCGTTAAATCAGAATTCTACGAGCAGTACTTC.

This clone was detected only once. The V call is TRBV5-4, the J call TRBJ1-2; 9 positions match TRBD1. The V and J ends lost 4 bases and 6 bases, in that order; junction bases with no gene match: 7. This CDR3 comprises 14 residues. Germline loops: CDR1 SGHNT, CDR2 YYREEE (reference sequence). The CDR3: CASSIYGTGNGYTF. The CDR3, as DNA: TGTGCCAGCAGCATCTACGGGACAGGGAATGGCTACACCTTC.

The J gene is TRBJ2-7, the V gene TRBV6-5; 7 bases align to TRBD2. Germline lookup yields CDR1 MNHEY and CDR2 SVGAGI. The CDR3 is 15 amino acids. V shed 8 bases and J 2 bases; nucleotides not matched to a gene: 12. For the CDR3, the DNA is TGTGCCAGCTCCCCCCAGGAGCGGGGCCCCTACGAGCAGTACTTC. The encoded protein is CASSPQERGPYEQYF.

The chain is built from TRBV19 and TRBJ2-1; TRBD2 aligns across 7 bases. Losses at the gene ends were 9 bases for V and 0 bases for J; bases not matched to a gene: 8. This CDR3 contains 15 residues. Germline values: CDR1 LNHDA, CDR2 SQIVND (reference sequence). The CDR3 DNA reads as TGTGCCAGCCTATCTGGGGGGGGCTCCTACAATGAGCAGTTCTTC. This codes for CASLSGGGSYNEQFF.

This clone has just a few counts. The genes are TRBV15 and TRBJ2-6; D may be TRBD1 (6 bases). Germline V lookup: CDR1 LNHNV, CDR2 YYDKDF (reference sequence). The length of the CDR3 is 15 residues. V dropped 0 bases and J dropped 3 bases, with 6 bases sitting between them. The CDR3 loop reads CATSRDRGGANVLTF. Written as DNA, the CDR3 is TGTGCCACCAGCAGAGACAGGGGTGGGGCCAACGTCCTGACTTTC.

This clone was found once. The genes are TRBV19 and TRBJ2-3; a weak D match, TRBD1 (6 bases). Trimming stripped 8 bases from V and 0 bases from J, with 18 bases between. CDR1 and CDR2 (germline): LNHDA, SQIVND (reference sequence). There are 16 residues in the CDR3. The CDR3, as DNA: TGTGCCAGTTCTACAGGACAGTATCCTAGCACAGATACGCAGTATTTT. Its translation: CASSTGQYPSTDTQYF.

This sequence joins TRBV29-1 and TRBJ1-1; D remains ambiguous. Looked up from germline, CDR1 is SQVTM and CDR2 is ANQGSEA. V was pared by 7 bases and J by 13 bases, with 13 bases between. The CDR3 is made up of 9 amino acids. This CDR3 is CSARSVVFF. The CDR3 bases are TGCAGCGCAAGAAGCGTGGTTTTCTTT.

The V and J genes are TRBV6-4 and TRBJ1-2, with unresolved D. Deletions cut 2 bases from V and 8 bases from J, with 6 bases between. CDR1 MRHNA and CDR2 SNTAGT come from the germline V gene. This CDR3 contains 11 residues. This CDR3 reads CASSDRFGYTF. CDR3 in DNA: TGTGCCAGCAGTGACCGGTTCGGCTACACCTTC.

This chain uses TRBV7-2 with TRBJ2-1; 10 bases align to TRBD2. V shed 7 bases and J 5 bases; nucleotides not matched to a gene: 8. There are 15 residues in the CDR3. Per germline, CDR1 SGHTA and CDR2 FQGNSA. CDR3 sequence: CASMRAGGPNNEQFF. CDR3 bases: TGTGCCAGCATGAGAGCGGGGGGGCCAAACAATGAGCAGTTCTTC.

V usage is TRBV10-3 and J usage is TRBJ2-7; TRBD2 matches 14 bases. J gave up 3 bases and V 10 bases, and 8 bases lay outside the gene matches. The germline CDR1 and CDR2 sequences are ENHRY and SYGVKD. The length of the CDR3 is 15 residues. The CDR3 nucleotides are TGTGCCACCTGGACTAGCGGGAGGAGTAGCTACGAGCAGTACTTC. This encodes CATWTSGRSSYEQYF.

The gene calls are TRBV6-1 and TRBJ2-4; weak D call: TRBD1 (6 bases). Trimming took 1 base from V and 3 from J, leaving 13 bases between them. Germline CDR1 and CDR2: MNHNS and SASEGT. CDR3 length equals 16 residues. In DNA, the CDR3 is TGTGCCAGCAGTGAAGTTAGGACAGTCGGCAAAAACATTCAGTACTTC. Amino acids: CASSEVRTVGKNIQYF.